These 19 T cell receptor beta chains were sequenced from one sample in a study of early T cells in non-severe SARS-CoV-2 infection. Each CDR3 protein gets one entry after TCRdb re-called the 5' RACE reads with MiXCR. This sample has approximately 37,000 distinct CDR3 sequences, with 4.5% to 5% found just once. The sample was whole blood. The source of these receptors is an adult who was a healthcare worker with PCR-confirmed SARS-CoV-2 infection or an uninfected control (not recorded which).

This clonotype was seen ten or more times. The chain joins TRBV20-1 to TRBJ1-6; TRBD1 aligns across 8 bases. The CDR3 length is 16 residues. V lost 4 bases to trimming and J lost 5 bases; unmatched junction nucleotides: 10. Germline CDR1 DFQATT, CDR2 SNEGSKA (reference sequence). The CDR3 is CSATGDRRLNNSPLHF. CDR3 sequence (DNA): TGCAGTGCTACGGGGGACAGGAGACTTAATAATTCACCCCTCCACTTT.

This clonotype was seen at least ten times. In nucleotides, the CDR3 is TGCAGTGCTAGAGGTGCTTGGGGACAGGAGGATCTTGAAGCTTTCTTT. The encoded protein is CSARGAWGQEDLEAFF. The chain joins TRBV20-1 to TRBJ1-1; 8 positions match TRBD1. The CDR3 has 16 residues. The V gene end was trimmed by 1 base and the J gene end by 7 bases; junction bases not matched to a gene: 14. Looked up from germline, CDR1 is DFQATT and CDR2 is SNEGSKA (reference sequence).

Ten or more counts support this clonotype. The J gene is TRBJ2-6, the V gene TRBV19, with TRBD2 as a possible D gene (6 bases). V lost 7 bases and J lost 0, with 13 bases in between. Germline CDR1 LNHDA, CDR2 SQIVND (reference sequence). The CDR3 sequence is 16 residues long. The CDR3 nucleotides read TGTGCCAGTAATGGAGGGATACCCTCTGGGGCCAACGTCCTGACTTTC. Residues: CASNGGIPSGANVLTF.

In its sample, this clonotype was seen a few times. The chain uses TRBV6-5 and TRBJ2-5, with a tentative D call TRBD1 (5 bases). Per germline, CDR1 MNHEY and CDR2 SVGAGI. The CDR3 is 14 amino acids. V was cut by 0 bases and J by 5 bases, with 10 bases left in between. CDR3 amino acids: CASSYSTGTETQYF. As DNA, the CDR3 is TGTGCCAGCAGTTACTCCACAGGAACGGAGACCCAGTACTTC.

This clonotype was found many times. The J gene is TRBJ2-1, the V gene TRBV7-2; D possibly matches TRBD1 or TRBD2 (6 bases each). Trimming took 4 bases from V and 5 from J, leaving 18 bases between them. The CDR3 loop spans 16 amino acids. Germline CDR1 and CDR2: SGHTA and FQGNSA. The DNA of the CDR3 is TGTGCCAGCAGCTCCAGGAGGGGGGCCCCGGACAATGAGCAGTTCTTC. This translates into CASSSRRGAPDNEQFF.

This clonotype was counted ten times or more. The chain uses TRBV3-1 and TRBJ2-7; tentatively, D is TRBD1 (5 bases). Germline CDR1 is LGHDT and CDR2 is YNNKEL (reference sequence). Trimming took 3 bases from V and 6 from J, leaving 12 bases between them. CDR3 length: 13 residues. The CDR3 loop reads CASSQHRMAEQYF. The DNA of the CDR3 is TGTGCCAGCAGCCAGCACAGGATGGCCGAGCAGTACTTC.

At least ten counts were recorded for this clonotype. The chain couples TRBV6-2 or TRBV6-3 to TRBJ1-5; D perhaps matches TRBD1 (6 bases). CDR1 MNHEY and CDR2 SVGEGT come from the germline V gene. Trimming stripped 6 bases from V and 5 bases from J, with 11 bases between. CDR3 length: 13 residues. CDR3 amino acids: CASSLDSYQPQHF. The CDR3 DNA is TGTGCCAGCAGCCTGGACAGTTATCAGCCCCAGCATTTT.

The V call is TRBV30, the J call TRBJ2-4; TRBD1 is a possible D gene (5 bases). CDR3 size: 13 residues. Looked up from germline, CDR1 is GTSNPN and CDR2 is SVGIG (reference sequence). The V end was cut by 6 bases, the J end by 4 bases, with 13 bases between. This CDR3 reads CACQAKGKNIQYF. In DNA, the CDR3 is TGTGCCTGCCAGGCTAAGGGGAAAAACATTCAGTACTTC.

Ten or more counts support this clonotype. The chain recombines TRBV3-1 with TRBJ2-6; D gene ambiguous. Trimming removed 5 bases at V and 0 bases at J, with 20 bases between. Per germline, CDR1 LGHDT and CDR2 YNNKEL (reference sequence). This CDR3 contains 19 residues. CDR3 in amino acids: CASSYPGRYTSSGANVLTF. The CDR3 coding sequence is TGTGCCAGCAGCTATCCGGGCCGATATACAAGCTCTGGGGCCAACGTCCTGACTTTC. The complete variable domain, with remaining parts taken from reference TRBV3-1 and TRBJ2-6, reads DTAVSQTPKYLVTQMGNDKSIKCEQNLGHDTMYWYKQDSKKFLKIMFSYNNKELIINETVPNRFSPKSPDKAHLNLHINSLELGDSAVYFCASSYPGRYTSSGANVLTFGAGSRLTVL.

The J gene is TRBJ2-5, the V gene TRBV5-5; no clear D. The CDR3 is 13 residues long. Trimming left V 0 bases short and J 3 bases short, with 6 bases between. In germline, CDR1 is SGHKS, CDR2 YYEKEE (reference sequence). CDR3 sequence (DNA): TGTGCCAGCAGCTTGGATTGGGAAGAGACCCAGTACTTC. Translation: CASSLDWEETQYF.

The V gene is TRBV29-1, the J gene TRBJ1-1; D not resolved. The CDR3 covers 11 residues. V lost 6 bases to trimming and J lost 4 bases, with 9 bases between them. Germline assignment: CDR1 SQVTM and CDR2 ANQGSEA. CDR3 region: CSVKSLTEAFF. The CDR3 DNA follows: TGCAGCGTCAAGTCCCTCACTGAAGCTTTCTTT.

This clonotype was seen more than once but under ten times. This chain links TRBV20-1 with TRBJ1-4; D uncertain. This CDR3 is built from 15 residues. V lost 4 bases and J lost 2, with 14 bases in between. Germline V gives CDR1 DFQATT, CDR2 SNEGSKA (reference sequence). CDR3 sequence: CSAKGSGETNEKLFF. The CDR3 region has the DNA TGCAGTGCTAAAGGTTCTGGGGAGACTAATGAAAAACTGTTTTTT.

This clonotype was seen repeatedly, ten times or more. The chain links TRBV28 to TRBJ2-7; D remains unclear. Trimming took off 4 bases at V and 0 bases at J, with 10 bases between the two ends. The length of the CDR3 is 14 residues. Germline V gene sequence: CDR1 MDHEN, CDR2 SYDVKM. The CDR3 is CASSSPPPSYEQYF. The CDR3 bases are TGTGCCAGCAGTTCCCCGCCCCCCTCCTACGAGCAGTACTTC.

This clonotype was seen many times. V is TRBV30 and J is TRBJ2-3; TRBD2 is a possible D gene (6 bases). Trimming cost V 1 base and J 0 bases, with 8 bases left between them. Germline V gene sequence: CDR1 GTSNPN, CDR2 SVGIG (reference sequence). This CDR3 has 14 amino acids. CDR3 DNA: TGTGCCTGGAGTGGCGGGACTAGCACAGATACGCAGTATTTT. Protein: CAWSGGTSTDTQYF.

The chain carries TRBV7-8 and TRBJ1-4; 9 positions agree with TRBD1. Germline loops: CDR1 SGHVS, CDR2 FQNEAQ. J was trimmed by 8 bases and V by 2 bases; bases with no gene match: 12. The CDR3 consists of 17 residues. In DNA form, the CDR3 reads TGTGCCAGCAGCTTACACAGGGGGCGTCTTACCCGAGAAAAACTGTTTTTT. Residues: CASSLHRGRLTREKLFF.

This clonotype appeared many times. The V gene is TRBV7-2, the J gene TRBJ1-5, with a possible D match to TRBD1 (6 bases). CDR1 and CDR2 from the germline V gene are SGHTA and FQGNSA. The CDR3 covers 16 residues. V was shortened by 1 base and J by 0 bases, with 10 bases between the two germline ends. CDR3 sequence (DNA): TGTGCCAGCAGCTTAGTGACAGGCTATAGCAATCAGCCCCAGCATTTT. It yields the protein CASSLVTGYSNQPQHF.

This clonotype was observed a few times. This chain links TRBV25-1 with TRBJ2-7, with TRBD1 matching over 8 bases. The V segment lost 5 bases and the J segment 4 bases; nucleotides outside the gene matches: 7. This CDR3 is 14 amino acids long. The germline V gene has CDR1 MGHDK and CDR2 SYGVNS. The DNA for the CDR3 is TGTGCCAGCAGTCCACAGGGGGGAGTATACGAGCAGTACTTC. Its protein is CASSPQGGVYEQYF.

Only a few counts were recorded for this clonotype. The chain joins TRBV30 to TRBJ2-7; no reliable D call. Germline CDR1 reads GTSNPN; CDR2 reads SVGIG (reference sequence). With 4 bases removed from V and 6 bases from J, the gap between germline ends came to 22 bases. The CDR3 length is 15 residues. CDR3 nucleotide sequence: TGTGCCTGGACCGCCTTTAACTGGGATCAGTCCGAGCAGTACTTC. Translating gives CAWTAFNWDQSEQYF.

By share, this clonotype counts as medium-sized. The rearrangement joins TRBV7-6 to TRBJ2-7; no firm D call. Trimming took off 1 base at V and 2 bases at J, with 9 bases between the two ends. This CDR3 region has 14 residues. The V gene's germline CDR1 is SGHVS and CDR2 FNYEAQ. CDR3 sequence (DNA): TGTGCCAGCAGCTTAGGTCGCGGAGCCTACGAGCAGTACTTC. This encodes CASSLGRGAYEQYF.